The following is a T cell receptor beta chain sequence with its context. Its antigen is as yet unknown. This specimen comes from a study of memory CD4+ T cells and cytomegalovirus serostatus. Germline CDR1 and CDR2: SEHNR and FQNEAQ (reference sequence). V lost 4 bases and J lost 0; bases outside the gene matches: 8. The CDR3 is 17 amino acids. Study observations and caveats: Median bootstrapped AUC for CMV status was about 0.94 originally, less than 0.93 US-trained. Each of 60 to 80 CMV-associated TCRbeta sequences occurred in one to five individuals. The CMV-associated TCR signature appears largely within the CD4+ memory repertoire.

The authors' processing: After removing out-of-frame reads, around 2,100,000 distinct TCRbeta sequences remained. Data came from immunoSEQ multiplex PCR; TCRdb stores just in-frame clones and leaves some out. The D gene and trimming were derived from the DNA, and the V and J assignments and clone size from that table. Of some 80,000 clones in the sample, roughly 80% were seen once. The sort gate was single viable CD3+CD4+CD8-CD45RO+ cells for memory CD4+ T cells. Sequences were obtained from memory CD4+ T cells from blood. This sequence joins TRBV7-9 and TRBJ2-2; 7 bases are a match to TRBD1. The sequence derives from an adult in good health and CMV-seronegative. The CDR3 nucleotides read TGTGCCAGCAGCTCCATGAGGGGACAGTCGAACACCGGGGAGCTGTTTTTT. Its translation: CASSSMRGQSNTGELFF. Full variable domain (remainder filled in from reference TRBV7-9 and TRBJ2-2): DTGVSQNPRHKITKRGQNVTFRCDPISEHNRLYWYRQTLGQGPEFLTYFQNEAQLEKSRLLSDRFSAERPKGSFSTLEIQRTEQGDSAMYLCASSSMRGQSNTGELFFGEGSRLTVL.